The 30 T cell receptor beta chains below were found in one sample sequenced in a study of shared clonotypes between healthy human individuals (dated by TCRdb to the early 2020s). Library preparation employed the immunoSEQ multiplex PCR assay. The clones in this table, taken by TCRdb from immuneACCESS, are in-frame only. Not every clone is retained; where verified, under half of the shortfall comes from an unresolved V gene, and the cause of the rest is unknown. The sample table holds about 1.1 million clones, of which 60% to 85% were seen once. Jointly, the top ten make up 0.89% of the sample. Input material: memory CD4+ T cells from PBMCs. The cell subset or site label, read with the paper, signifies: CD45RA-negative fraction. The receptors shown here come from a man aged 18 to 29 in good health. Some clones in this sample may be carry-over from other donors' samples.

The chain is built from TRBV29-1 and TRBJ1-1; 7 bases align to TRBD1. The CDR3 spans 12 residues. Per the germline V gene, CDR1 is SQVTM and CDR2 is ANQGSEA. V gave up 5 bases and J gave up 6 bases; unmatched junction bases: 6. In DNA, the CDR3 is TGCAGCGTTCGAACAGGGGTCTCTGAAGCTTTCTTT. Amino acid sequence: CSVRTGVSEAFF.

In its sample, this clone was seen once. The chain recombines TRBV5-1 with TRBJ2-7; D gene unclear. The CDR3 sequence is 15 residues long. Germline V gene lookup returns CDR1 SGHRS and CDR2 YFSETQ. V lost 4 bases to trimming and J lost 3 bases, with 17 bases between them. The CDR3 region has the DNA TGCGCCAGCAGCCCAAGCCCCACCGCCAACTACGAGCAGTACTTC. Protein sequence: CASSPSPTANYEQYF.

J is TRBJ1-2 and V is TRBV6-6; TRBD1 is a possible D gene (6 bases). CDR1 and CDR2 (germline): MNHNY, SVGAGI (reference sequence). V was cut by 8 bases and J by 2 bases, with 21 bases left in between. This CDR3 is 16 amino acids long. The CDR3 loop reads CASHPAGDIHNYGYTF. The CDR3 bases are TGTGCCAGCCACCCTGCAGGGGATATTCACAACTATGGCTACACCTTC.

This clone was seen a handful of times. The V gene is TRBV4-3, the J gene TRBJ2-3, with no clear D. Trimming removed 0 bases at V and 2 bases at J, with 6 bases between. Germline CDR1 and CDR2: LGHNA and YSLEER. This CDR3 spans 14 amino acids. CDR3 coding DNA: TGCGCCAGCAGCCAAGATCAGGCCACAGATACGCAGTATTTT. Translating gives CASSQDQATDTQYF.

The V gene is TRBV11-2, the J gene TRBJ2-5; the D gene is possibly TRBD1 (6 bases). This CDR3 is 15 amino acids long. V gave up 2 bases and J gave up 2 bases, with 12 bases separating them. Looked up from germline, CDR1 is SGHAT and CDR2 is FQNNGV. CDR3 protein: CASSLLIGQQETQYF. The CDR3 DNA is TGTGCCAGCAGCTTACTTATCGGACAGCAAGAGACCCAGTACTTC.

V is TRBV5-5 and J is TRBJ1-1, with D hard to call. The V and J ends lost 4 bases and 7 bases respectively, with 20 bases between them. CDR1 SGHKS and CDR2 YYEKEE come from the germline V gene (reference sequence). CDR3 size: 15 residues. CDR3 sequence reads: CASSPWANPGDEAFF. The CDR3 nucleotides are TGTGCCAGCAGCCCCTGGGCCAACCCGGGTGATGAAGCTTTCTTT.

Turning to this clone: Other DNA sequences in the same sample also yield this CDR3. This chain connects TRBV20-1 to TRBJ1-5; 7 nucleotides align to TRBD1. The germline CDR1 and CDR2 sequences are DFQATT and SNEGSKA (reference sequence). With 6 bases clipped from V and 4 bases from J, the junction kept 0 bases outside the gene matches. This CDR3 comprises 11 residues. CDR3 residues: CSAQGNQPQHF. The CDR3 DNA sequence: TGCAGTGCACAGGGGAATCAGCCCCAGCATTTT.

V is TRBV27 and J is TRBJ2-1; 14 bases are shared with TRBD2. The CDR3 is 15 amino acids. Germline values: CDR1 MNHEY, CDR2 SMNVEV (reference sequence). V dropped 7 bases and J dropped 9; count of bases not matched to a gene: 8. The CDR3, as DNA: TGTGCCAGCACTAAGGGACTAGCGGGAGTTGGTGAGCAGTTCTTC. Encoded protein: CASTKGLAGVGEQFF.

V is TRBV29-1 and J is TRBJ2-1; D uncertain. Per the germline V gene, CDR1 is SQVTM and CDR2 is ANQGSEA. The CDR3 length is 15 residues. Trimming shortened V by 6 bases and J by 0 bases, and 15 bases separated the two germline ends. The CDR3: CSVGDPGSSYNEQFF. The CDR3 region has the DNA TGCAGCGTGGGCGATCCGGGTAGCTCCTACAATGAGCAGTTCTTC.

This clone has a handful of counts. The chain is built from TRBV11-3 and TRBJ1-4; D is undetermined. V was pared by 10 bases and J by 8 bases, with 26 bases between. Germline CDR1 and CDR2: SGHNT and YENEEA. The CDR3 runs 16 residues. In nucleotides, the CDR3 is TGTGCCACCAGGATCCATAAAGGGTATTCAAGCGAAAAACTGTTTTTT. Its protein is CATRIHKGYSSEKLFF.

The chain couples TRBV9 to TRBJ2-3; D is perhaps TRBD1 (5 bases). CDR1 is SGDLS and CDR2 is YYNGEE in the germline V gene. V gave up 0 bases and J gave up 5 bases, with 13 bases separating them. This CDR3 contains 15 residues. In nucleotides, the CDR3 is TGTGCCAGCAGCGTAGTTGGTAGGGGAATAGATACGCAGTATTTT. This gives the protein CASSVVGRGIDTQYF. Together with reference TRBV9 and TRBJ2-3, the CDR3 gives the full variable domain: DSGVTQTPKHLITATGQRVTLRCSPRSGDLSVYWYQQSLDQGLQFLIQYYNGEERAKGNILERFSAQQFPDLHSELNLSSLELGDSALYFCASSVVGRGIDTQYFGPGTRLTVL.

The gene calls are TRBV18 and TRBJ2-1; 9 bases line up with TRBD2. J was trimmed by 0 bases and V by 1 base; bases with no gene match: 10. The CDR3 loop spans 19 amino acids. Per germline, CDR1 KGHSH and CDR2 LQKENI. CDR3 loop: CASSPQRMAGGGSYNEQFF. CDR3 coding DNA: TGTGCCAGCTCACCACAACGAATGGCGGGAGGGGGCTCCTACAATGAGCAGTTCTTC.

V and J are TRBV15 and TRBJ1-4; D is unclear. V was trimmed by 8 bases and J by 2 bases, leaving 12 bases between them. The germline gives CDR1 LNHNV, CDR2 YYDKDF (reference sequence). The CDR3 runs 14 residues. The CDR3 DNA sequence: TGTGCCACCTCCAACACCGGGACTAATGAAAAACTGTTTTTT. The encoded protein is CATSNTGTNEKLFF.

The V and J genes are TRBV5-1 and TRBJ2-1; 13 nucleotides agree with TRBD2. Germline loops: CDR1 SGHRS, CDR2 YFSETQ. The J segment lost 0 bases and the V segment lost 4 bases, leaving 7 bases of the junction unmatched. The CDR3 is 18 residues long. CDR3 residues: CASSKGLAGRSSYNEQFF. Written as DNA, the CDR3 is TGCGCCAGCAGCAAGGGACTAGCGGGAAGAAGCTCCTACAATGAGCAGTTCTTC.

V is TRBV9 and J is TRBJ2-2, with 8 bases aligning to TRBD2. The germline gives CDR1 SGDLS, CDR2 YYNGEE. With 7 bases clipped from V and 4 bases from J, the junction kept 12 bases outside the gene matches. The CDR3 covers 16 residues. Written as DNA, the CDR3 is TGTGCCAGCGCCCATAGCGGGACCCGTGGCACCGGGGAGCTGTTTTTT. Encoded protein: CASAHSGTRGTGELFF.

Only a few counts were recorded for this clone. This sequence joins TRBV10-1 and TRBJ2-4, with TRBD1 matching 10 bases. The junction had 5 bases not matched to a gene; V was cut back by 2 bases and J by 1 base. The CDR3 is 17 residues long. The germline gives CDR1 WNHNN, CDR2 SYGVQD (reference sequence). The CDR3 DNA is TGCGCCAGCAGTGAGAGTCCGGGACAGGGGGCCAAAAACATTCAGTACTTC. Amino acids: CASSESPGQGAKNIQYF.

This chain uses TRBV6-1 with TRBJ2-3; D is unclear. The CDR3 runs to 13 residues. V was clipped by 7 bases and J by 1 base, with 9 bases between them. Per germline, CDR1 MNHNS and CDR2 SASEGT. The chain's CDR3 is CASNFGGTDTQYF. Written as DNA, the CDR3 is TGTGCCAGCAATTTTGGGGGCACAGATACGCAGTATTTT.

The rearrangement joins TRBV7-3 to TRBJ1-2; D remains ambiguous. The CDR3 length is 13 residues. V lost 6 bases to trimming and J lost 6 bases, with 14 bases between them. Germline V gives CDR1 SGHTA, CDR2 FQGTGA. The CDR3 DNA reads as TGTGCCAGCAGATTTACTGTAGACCATGGCTACACCTTC. Amino acids: CASRFTVDHGYTF.

This clone was seen more than once but under ten times. J is TRBJ2-1 and V is TRBV28, with 8 bases that match TRBD2. CDR1 and CDR2 from the germline V gene are MDHEN and SYDVKM. The CDR3 totals 16 residues. V shed 7 bases, J shed 9 bases, and the junction held 17 bases outside the gene matches. The CDR3 here is CASNPRVRGRRGEQFF. The DNA of the CDR3 is TGTGCCAGCAACCCGCGAGTACGCGGGAGGCGGGGTGAGCAGTTCTTC.

This clone has more than one count but fewer than ten. A much more abundant neighbour one base away suggests this may be a read error. The chain has TRBV7-2 and TRBJ1-5; 7 bases are a match to TRBD1. Germline-derived CDR1 and CDR2 are SGHTA and FQGNSA. The CDR3 runs 14 residues. The trim removed 5 bases at V and 3 bases at J, leaving 4 bases unmatched. The CDR3, as DNA: TGTGCCAGCAGCCCGGGACAGAACAATCAGCCCCAGCATTTT. Its protein is CASSPGQNNQPQHF.

The chain employs TRBV5-4 and TRBJ2-1, with 9 bases identical to TRBD2. There are 14 residues in the CDR3. V lost 6 bases to trimming and J lost 12 bases; unmatched junction nucleotides: 13. CDR1 and CDR2 (germline): SGHNT, YYREEE (reference sequence). The CDR3 reads CASNPGLAGRGQFF. DNA of the CDR3: TGTGCCAGCAACCCGGGGCTAGCGGGGAGGGGGCAGTTCTTC. Full variable domain (remainder filled in from reference TRBV5-4 and TRBJ2-1): ETGVTQSPTHLIKTRGQQVTLRCSSQSGHNTVSWYQQALGQGPQFIFQYYREEENGRGNFPPRFSGLQFPNYSSELNVNALELDDSALYLCASNPGLAGRGQFFGPGTRLTVL.

This chain joins TRBV5-1 and TRBJ2-7; a possible D gene is TRBD2 (7 bases). The CDR3 is made up of 17 amino acids. The germline CDR1 and CDR2 sequences are SGHRS and YFSETQ. The V gene lost 2 bases and the J gene lost 3 bases, with 21 bases spanning the gap. CDR3 nucleotide sequence: TGCGCCAGCAGCTTCACCGTTGAGCGGGACAAGGACTACGAGCAGTACTTC. Amino acid sequence: CASSFTVERDKDYEQYF.

The chain uses TRBV5-1 and TRBJ1-2, with D maybe TRBD1 (5 bases). Germline assignment: CDR1 SGHRS and CDR2 YFSETQ. This CDR3 is 14 amino acids long. Trimming cost V 5 bases and J 7 bases, with 18 bases left between them. The CDR3 reads CASSQFGGAGGYTF. CDR3 DNA sequence: TGCGCCAGCAGTCAGTTCGGGGGTGCGGGTGGCTACACCTTC.

V is TRBV18 and J is TRBJ1-1; D may be TRBD1 (6 bases). The germline V gene has CDR1 KGHSH and CDR2 LQKENI. This CDR3 region has 11 residues. V lost 8 bases and J lost 6, with 10 bases in between. The CDR3 nucleotides are TGTGCCAGCCGAGGGGGGCCTGAAGCTTTCTTT. Translating gives CASRGGPEAFF.

The chain has TRBV5-1 and TRBJ1-1, with 7 bases aligning to TRBD1. Germline V gene sequence: CDR1 SGHRS, CDR2 YFSETQ. The CDR3 totals 16 residues. V shed 0 bases, J shed 10 bases, and the junction held 15 bases outside the gene matches. For the CDR3, the DNA is TGCGCCAGCAGCTTGGAGGTCCCCACACAGGGGACGGTAGCTTTCTTT. It codes for CASSLEVPTQGTVAFF.

J is TRBJ2-7 and V is TRBV9; perhaps TRBD1 as D (6 bases). Germline V gene lookup returns CDR1 SGDLS and CDR2 YYNGEE. CDR3 length: 14 amino acids. The V gene lost 0 bases and the J gene lost 4 bases, with 11 bases spanning the gap. The CDR3 nucleotides are TGTGCCAGCAGCGTAGCGGACAGACCGTACGAGCAGTACTTC. It codes for CASSVADRPYEQYF.

The chain has TRBV4-2 and TRBJ2-7, with a possible D match to TRBD1 (5 bases). The CDR3 runs to 16 residues. Trimming stripped 0 bases from V and 4 bases from J, with 16 bases between. Per the germline V gene, CDR1 is LGHNA and CDR2 is YNFKEQ. The CDR3 protein is CASSQEGGDRVYEQYF. CDR3 nucleotide sequence: TGTGCCAGCAGCCAAGAAGGCGGAGACAGAGTATACGAGCAGTACTTC.

The J gene is TRBJ2-5, the V gene TRBV5-1; D call uncertain. V lost 3 bases and J lost 5, with 8 bases in between. CDR3 length equals 12 residues. Looked up from germline, CDR1 is SGHRS and CDR2 is YFSETQ. The DNA for the CDR3 is TGCGCCAGCAGCTACAGCTCCGAGACCCAGTACTTC. This encodes CASSYSSETQYF.

This clone was detected many times. The chain is built from TRBV27 and TRBJ2-7, with TRBD1 identical over 8 bases. Trimming at V came to 4 bases and at J to 1 base, leaving 6 bases not matched to a gene. Germline CDR1 and CDR2: MNHEY and SMNVEV (reference sequence). The CDR3 spans 15 residues. CDR3 nucleotide sequence: TGTGCCAGCAGTTCAATCGGACAGGGTTCCTACGAGCAGTACTTC. It specifies CASSSIGQGSYEQYF.

This chain connects TRBV12-2 to TRBJ2-7. TRBV12-2 is marked as a pseudogene. This CDR3 is built from 13 residues. CDR3 DNA: TGTGCAAGTCGCTTAGTAGGGACCTACGAGCAGTACTTC. Its translation: CASRLVGTYEQYF.